This entry describes one T cell receptor (beta chain). Antigen: not known. This entry belongs to a study of lymphopenia after photon versus proton radiotherapy. V lost 1 base, J lost 4 bases, and 4 bases stayed unmatched. Germline values: CDR1 MNHNS, CDR2 SASEGT. The CDR3 length is 15 residues. TCRdb keeps only in-frame clones here, not all; method: immunoSEQ multiplex PCR. Among around 64,000 clones, about nine tenths were seen once, and the ten largest hold 9.5% to 15%. Study-wide results and caveats: Proton therapy kept repertoires fairly stable, unlike photons, which gained effector/memory cells. A bigger post-nadir fall in TCR diversity correlated inversely with survival time in deceased patients. After lymphocyte nadir, photon-treated repertoires showed oligoclonal expansion, especially CD8+ Temra.

This sequence originates from an older man with esophageal cancer. The chain uses TRBV6-1 and TRBJ2-7, with 10 bases aligning to TRBD2. The material sequenced was peripheral blood, taken from a patient treated with proton-based radiotherapy. The CDR3 here is CASSEGASGGYEQYF. CDR3 bases: TGTGCCAGCAGTGAAGGGGCTAGCGGGGGTTACGAGCAGTACTTC.